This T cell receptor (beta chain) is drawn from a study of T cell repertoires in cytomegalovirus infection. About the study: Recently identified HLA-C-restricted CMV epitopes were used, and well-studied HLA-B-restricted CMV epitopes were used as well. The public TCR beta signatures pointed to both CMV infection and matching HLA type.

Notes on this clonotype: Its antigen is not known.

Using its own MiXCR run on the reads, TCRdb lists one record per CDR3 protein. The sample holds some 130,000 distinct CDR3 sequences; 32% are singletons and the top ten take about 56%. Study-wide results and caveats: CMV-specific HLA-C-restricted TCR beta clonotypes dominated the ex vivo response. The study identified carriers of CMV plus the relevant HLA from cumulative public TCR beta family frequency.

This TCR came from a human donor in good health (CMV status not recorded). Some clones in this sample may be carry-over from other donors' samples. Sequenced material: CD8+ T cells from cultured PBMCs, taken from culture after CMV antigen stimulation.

CDR3 coding DNA: TGTGCCAGCAGCCAAGGGGAACCCCGTGGCTACACCTTC. It is translated as CASSQGEPRGYTF. The J gene is TRBJ1-2, the V gene TRBV4-2, with D unclear. Germline V gene data show CDR1 as LGHNA and CDR2 as YNFKEQ. V was cut by 1 base and J by 7 bases, with 10 bases left in between. The CDR3 runs to 13 residues.